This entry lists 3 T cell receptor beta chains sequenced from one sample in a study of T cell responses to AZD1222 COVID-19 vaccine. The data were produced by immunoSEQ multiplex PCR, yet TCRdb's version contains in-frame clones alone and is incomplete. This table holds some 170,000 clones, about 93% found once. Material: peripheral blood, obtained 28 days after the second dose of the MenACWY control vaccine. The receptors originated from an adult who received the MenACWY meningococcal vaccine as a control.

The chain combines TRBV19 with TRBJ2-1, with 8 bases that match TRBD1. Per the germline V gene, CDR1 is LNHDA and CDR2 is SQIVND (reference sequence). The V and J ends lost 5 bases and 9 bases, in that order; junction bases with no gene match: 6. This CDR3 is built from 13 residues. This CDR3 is CASSATGGTEQFF. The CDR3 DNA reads TGTGCCAGTAGTGCAACAGGGGGTACTGAGCAGTTCTTC.

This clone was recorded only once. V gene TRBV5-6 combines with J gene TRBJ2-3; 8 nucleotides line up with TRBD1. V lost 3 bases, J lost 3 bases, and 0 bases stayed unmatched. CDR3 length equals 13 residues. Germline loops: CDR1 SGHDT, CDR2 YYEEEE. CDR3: CASSWTGTDTQYF. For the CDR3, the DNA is TGTGCCAGCAGCTGGACAGGGACAGATACGCAGTATTTT.

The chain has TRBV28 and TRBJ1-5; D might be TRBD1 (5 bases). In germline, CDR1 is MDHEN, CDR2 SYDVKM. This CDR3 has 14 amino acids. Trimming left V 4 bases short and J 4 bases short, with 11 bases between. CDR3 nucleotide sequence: TGTGCCAGCAGTTATACCCGGGGGAATCAGCCCCAGCATTTT. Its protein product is CASSYTRGNQPQHF.